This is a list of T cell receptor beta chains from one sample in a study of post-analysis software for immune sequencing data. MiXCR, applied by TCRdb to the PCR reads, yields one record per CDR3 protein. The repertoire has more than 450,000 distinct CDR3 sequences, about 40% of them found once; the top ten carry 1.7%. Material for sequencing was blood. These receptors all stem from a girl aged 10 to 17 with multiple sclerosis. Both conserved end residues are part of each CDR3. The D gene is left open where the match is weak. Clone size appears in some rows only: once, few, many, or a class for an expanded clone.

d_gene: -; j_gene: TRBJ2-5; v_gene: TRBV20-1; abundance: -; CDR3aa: CSARTPPSAGRETQYF; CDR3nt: TGCAGTGCTAGAACGCCCCCATCAGCGGGTAGGGAGACCCAGTACTTC
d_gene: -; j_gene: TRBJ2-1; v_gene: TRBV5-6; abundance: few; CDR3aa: CASSLASPEQFF; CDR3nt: TGTGCCAGCAGCTTGGCAAGTCCGGAGCAGTTCTTC
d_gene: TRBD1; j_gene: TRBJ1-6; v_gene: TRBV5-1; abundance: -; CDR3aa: CASRRTGDYNSPLHF; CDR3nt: TGCGCCAGCCGCAGGACAGGGGACTATAATTCACCCCTCCACTTT
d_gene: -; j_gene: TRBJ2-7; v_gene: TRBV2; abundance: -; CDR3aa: CASSPSGQVYEQYF; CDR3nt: TGTGCCAGCAGCCCCTCGGGGCAGGTCTACGAGCAGTACTTC
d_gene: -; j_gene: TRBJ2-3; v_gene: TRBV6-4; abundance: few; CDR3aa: CASSDSRLDTDTQYF; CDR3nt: TGTGCCAGCAGTGACTCGAGACTAGATACAGATACGCAGTATTTT
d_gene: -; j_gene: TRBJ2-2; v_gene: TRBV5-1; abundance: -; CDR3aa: CASSSDESTGELFF; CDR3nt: TGCGCCAGCAGCTCGGATGAGAGTACCGGGGAGCTGTTTTTT
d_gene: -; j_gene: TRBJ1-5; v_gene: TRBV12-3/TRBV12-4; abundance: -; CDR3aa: CASSLRNRAGEAGETQHF; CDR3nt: TGTGCCAGCAGTTTAAGGAATAGGGCGGGAGAGGCGGGTGAGACCCAGCATTTT
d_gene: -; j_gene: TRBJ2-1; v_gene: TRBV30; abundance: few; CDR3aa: CAWSYPRAATGDEQFF; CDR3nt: TGTGCCTGGAGTTATCCCCGTGCCGCCACAGGCGATGAGCAGTTCTTC
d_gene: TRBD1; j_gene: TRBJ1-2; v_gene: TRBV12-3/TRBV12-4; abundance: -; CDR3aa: CASSDDRGPNYGYTF; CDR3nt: TGTGCCAGCAGCGACGACAGGGGCCCTAACTATGGCTACACCTTC
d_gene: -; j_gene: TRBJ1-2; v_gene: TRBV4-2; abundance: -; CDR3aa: CASSQSTRRPNYGYTF; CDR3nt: TGTGCCAGCAGCCAATCCACACGACGGCCGAACTATGGCTACACCTTC
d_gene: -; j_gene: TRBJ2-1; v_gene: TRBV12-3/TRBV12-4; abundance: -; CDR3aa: CASSRAGVYNEQFF; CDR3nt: TGTGCCAGCAGTCGCGCAGGGGTCTACAATGAGCAGTTCTTC
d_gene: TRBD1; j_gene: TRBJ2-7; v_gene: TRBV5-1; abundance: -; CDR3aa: CASSPTGQGAREQYF; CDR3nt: TGCGCCAGCAGCCCCACGGGACAGGGGGCGCGAGAGCAGTACTTC
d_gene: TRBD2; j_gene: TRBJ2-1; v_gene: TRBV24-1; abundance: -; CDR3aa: CATSDLGLADPYNEQFF; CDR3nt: TGTGCCACCAGTGATTTGGGACTAGCGGACCCCTACAATGAGCAGTTCTTC
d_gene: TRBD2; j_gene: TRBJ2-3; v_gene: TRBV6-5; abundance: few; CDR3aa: CASSQLAGGTDTQYF; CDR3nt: TGTGCCAGCAGCCAACTAGCGGGAGGGACAGATACGCAGTATTTT
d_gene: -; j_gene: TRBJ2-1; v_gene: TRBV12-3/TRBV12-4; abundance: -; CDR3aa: CASPSPGDEQFF; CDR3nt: TGTGCCAGTCCCAGTCCGGGGGATGAGCAGTTCTTC
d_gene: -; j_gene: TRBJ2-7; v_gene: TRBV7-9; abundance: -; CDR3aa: CASSPGDSSYEQYF; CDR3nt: TGTGCCAGCAGCCCAGGGGATAGCAGCTACGAGCAGTACTTC
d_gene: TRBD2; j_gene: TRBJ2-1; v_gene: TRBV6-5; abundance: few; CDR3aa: CASSYSSSGSSVEQFF; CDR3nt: TGTGCCAGCAGTTACTCGTCTAGCGGGAGTTCTGTTGAGCAGTTCTTC
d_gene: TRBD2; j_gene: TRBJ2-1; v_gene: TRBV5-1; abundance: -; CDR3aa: CASSISGGANNEQFF; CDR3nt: TGCGCCAGCAGCATTAGCGGGGGGGCCAACAATGAGCAGTTCTTC
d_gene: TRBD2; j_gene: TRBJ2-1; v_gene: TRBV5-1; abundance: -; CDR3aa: CASKWLAGANNEQFF; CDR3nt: TGCGCCAGTAAGTGGCTAGCGGGAGCCAACAATGAGCAGTTCTTC
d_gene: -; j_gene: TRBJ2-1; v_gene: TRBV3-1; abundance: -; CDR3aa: CASSQDLRGYLGYNEQFF; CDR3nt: TGTGCCAGCAGCCAAGATCTCCGGGGCTATTTAGGCTACAATGAGCAGTTCTTC
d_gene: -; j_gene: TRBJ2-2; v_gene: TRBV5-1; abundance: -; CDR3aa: CASSPDNMVDTGELFF; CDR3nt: TGCGCCAGCAGCCCCGACAACATGGTCGACACCGGGGAGCTGTTTTTT
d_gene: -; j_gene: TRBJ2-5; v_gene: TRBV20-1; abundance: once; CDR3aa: CSATVFQETQYF; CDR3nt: TGCAGTGCCACGGTATTCCAAGAGACCCAGTACTTC
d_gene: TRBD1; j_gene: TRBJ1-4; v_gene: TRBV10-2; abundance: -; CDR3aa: CASSDGTGKFIGQLNEKRFF; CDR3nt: TGCGCCAGCAGTGACGGGACAGGGAAATTCATTGGCCAACTAAATGAAAAACGGTTTTTT
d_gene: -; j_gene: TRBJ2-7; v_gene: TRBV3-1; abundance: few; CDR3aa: CASSHESYEQYF; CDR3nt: TGTGCCAGCAGCCATGAATCCTACGAGCAGTACTTC
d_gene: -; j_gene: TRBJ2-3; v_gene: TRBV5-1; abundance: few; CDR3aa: CASSFDRSLGTDTQYF; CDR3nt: TGCGCCAGCAGCTTTGACAGGTCATTAGGCACAGATACGCAGTATTTT
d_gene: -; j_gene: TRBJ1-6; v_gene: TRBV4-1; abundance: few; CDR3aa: CASSQETAYNSPLHF; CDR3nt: TGCGCCAGCAGCCAAGAGACAGCGTATAATTCACCCCTCCACTTT
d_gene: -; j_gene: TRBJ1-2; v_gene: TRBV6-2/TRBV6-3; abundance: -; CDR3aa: CASRIQTNYGYTF; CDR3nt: TGTGCCAGCAGAATACAGACTAACTATGGCTACACCTTC
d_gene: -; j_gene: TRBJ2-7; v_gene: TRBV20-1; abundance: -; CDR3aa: CSARPSTSYEQYF; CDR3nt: TGCAGTGCTAGGCCCTCGACTAGCTACGAGCAGTACTTC
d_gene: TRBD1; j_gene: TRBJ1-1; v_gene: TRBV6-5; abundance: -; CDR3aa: CASRPQGARGTEAFF; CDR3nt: TGTGCCAGCAGACCCCAGGGGGCTCGGGGTACTGAAGCTTTCTTT
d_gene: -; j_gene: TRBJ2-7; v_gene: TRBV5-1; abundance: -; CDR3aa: CASSLGSGGSEQYF; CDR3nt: TGCGCCAGCAGCTTGGGGAGCGGAGGGTCCGAGCAGTACTTC
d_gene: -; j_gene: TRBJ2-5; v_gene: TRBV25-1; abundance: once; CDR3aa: CASSEWPGAETQYF; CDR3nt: TGTGCCAGCAGTGAATGGCCAGGGGCGGAGACCCAGTACTTC